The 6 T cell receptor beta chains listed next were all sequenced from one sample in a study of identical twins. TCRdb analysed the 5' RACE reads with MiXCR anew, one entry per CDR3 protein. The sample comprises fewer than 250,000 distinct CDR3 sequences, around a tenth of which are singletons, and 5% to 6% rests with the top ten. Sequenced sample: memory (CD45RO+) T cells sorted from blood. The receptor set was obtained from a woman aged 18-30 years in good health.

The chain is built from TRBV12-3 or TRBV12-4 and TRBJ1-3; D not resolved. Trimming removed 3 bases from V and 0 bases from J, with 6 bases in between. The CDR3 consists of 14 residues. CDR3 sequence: CASSFMSSGNTIYF. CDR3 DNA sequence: TGTGCCAGCAGTTTCATGTCCTCTGGAAACACCATATATTTT.

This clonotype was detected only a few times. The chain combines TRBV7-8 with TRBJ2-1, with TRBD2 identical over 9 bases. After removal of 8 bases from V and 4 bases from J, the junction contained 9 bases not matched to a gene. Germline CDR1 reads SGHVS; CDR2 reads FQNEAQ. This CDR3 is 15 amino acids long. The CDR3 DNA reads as TGTGCCAGCGCCCTAGGAGCGGGGGGATACAATGAGCAGTTCTTC. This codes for CASALGAGGYNEQFF.

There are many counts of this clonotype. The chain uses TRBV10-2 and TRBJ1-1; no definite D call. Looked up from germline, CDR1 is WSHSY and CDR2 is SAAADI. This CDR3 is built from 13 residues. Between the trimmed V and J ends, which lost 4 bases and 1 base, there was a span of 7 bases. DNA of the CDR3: TGCGCCAGCAGTGTGAGACAGAACACTGAAGCTTTCTTT. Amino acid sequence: CASSVRQNTEAFF.

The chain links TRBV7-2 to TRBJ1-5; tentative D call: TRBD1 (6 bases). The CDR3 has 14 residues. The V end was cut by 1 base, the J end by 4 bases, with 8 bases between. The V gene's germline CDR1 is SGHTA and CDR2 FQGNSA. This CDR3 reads CASSLGGQNQPQHF. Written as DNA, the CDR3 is TGTGCCAGCAGCTTAGGTGGACAGAATCAGCCCCAGCATTTT.

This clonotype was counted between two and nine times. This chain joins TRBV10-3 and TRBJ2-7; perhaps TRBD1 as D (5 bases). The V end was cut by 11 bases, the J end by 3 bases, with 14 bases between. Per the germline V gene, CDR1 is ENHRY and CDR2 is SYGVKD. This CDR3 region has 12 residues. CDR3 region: CASGNLGYEQYF. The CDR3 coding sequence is TGTGCCTCAGGGAATCTGGGCTACGAGCAGTACTTC.

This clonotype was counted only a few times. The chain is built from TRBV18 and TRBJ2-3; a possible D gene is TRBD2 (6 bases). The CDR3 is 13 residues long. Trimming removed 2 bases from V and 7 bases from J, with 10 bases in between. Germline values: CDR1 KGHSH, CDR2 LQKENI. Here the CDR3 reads CASSPGGGNTQYF. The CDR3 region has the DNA TGTGCCAGCTCACCAGGGGGAGGAAATACGCAGTATTTT.